This T cell receptor beta chain was sequenced in a study of technical replicates of blood from a few donors. The protocol was immunoSEQ multiplex PCR, while the TCRdb copy is restricted to in-frame clones and leaves out a portion. The sample consists of 85,000 to 95,000 clones, 90% to 96% of them appearing once. The V gene lost 0 bases and the J gene lost 9 bases, with 9 bases spanning the gap. The CDR3 is 13 residues long. Germline V gene sequence: CDR1 MGHRA, CDR2 YSYEKL. The clonotype was recovered from a human donor in good health. The chain uses TRBV4-1 and TRBJ1-5; a weak D match, TRBD1 (5 bases). The sample comprised T cells isolated from PBMCs. The CDR3 DNA follows: TGCGCCAGCAGCCAAGAGGGGGGATGGCCCCAGCATTTT. Translated: CASSQEGGWPQHF.